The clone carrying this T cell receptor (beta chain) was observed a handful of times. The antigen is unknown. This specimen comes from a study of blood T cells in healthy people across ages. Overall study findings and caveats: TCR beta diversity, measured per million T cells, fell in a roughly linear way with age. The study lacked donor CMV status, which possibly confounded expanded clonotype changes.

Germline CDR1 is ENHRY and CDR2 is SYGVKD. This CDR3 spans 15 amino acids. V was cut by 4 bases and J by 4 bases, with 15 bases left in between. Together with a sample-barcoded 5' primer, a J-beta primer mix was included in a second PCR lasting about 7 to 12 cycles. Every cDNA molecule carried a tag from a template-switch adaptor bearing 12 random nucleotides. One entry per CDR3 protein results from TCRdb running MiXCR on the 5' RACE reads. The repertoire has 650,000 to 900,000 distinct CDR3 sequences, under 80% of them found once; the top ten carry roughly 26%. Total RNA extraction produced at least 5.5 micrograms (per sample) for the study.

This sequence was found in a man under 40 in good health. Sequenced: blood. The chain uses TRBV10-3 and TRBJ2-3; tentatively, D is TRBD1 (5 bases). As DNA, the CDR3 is TGTGCCATCAGTGTCAGGGTAGGATCCCCAGATACGCAGTATTTT. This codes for CAISVRVGSPDTQYF.